The 31 T cell receptor beta chains given below trace back to one sample, sequenced in a study of blood T cell repertoires in COVID-19. Produced via immunoSEQ multiplex PCR; TCRdb's table is partial and in-frame only. The sample yields about 160,000 clones, roughly 90% seen once. The material sequenced was PBMCs or T cells enriched from blood (not recorded which). The receptors shown here come from a woman in her fifties or sixties who had recovered from COVID-19.

V gene TRBV5-4 combines with J gene TRBJ2-3; 11 bases are shared with TRBD1. This CDR3 has 14 residues. Trimming at V came to 4 bases and at J to 3 bases, leaving 1 base not matched to a gene. Germline assignment: CDR1 SGHNT and CDR2 YYREEE (reference sequence). CDR3 nucleotide sequence: TGTGCCAGCAGCGGACAGGGGGCTACAGATACGCAGTATTTT. Translating it yields CASSGQGATDTQYF.

This clone showed up just once. This rearrangement joins TRBV19 to TRBJ2-2, with TRBD1 matching 11 bases. The CDR3 has 16 residues. V lost 2 bases to trimming and J lost 4 bases; unmatched junction nucleotides: 3. In germline, CDR1 is LNHDA, CDR2 SQIVND (reference sequence). This chain's CDR3 is CASSIRGQGATGELFF. The DNA of the CDR3 is TGTGCCAGTAGTATAAGAGGACAGGGGGCCACCGGGGAGCTGTTTTTT.

This CDR3 reads CASSLQRQGGSTQYF. CDR3 bases: TGTGCCAGCAGCCTACAAAGACAGGGAGGATCGACCCAGTACTTC. V and J are TRBV5-4 and TRBJ2-5, with D maybe TRBD1 (7 bases). This CDR3 region has 15 residues. Germline assignment: CDR1 SGHNT and CDR2 YYREEE (reference sequence). Trimming removed 4 bases from V and 7 bases from J, with 20 bases in between.

The chain uses TRBV6-5 and TRBJ2-5; 8 bases map to TRBD1. CDR3 length equals 12 residues. V lost 8 bases, J lost 6 bases, and 5 bases stayed unmatched. Per the germline V gene, CDR1 is MNHEY and CDR2 is SVGAGI. The CDR3 DNA follows: TGTGCCAGCGGACAGGGACCCAAGACCCAGTACTTC. Translated, it gives CASGQGPKTQYF.

This chain uses TRBV7-6 with TRBJ2-3, with 12 nucleotides matching TRBD2. J was trimmed by 5 bases and V by 0 bases; bases with no gene match: 6. Germline CDR1 and CDR2: SGHVS and FNYEAQ. CDR3 length equals 17 residues. The CDR3 region has the DNA TGTGCCAGCAGCTTAGCGGCTAGCGGGGGGGCTGGAGATACGCAGTATTTT. This sequence encodes CASSLAASGGAGDTQYF.

The rearrangement joins TRBV14 to TRBJ2-1, with D possibly matching TRBD1 (6 bases). V lost 2 bases and J lost 2, with 13 bases in between. Germline CDR1 and CDR2: SGHDN and FVKESK. This CDR3 is 16 amino acids long. The CDR3 DNA follows: TGTGCCAGCAGCCAATACAGGGCCTCCCCCTACAATGAGCAGTTCTTC. This sequence encodes CASSQYRASPYNEQFF.

J is TRBJ2-1 and V is TRBV21-1; the DNA was not used to check the table's D call, TRBD2. TRBV21-1 is classified as a pseudogene. The CDR3 runs to 15 residues. The CDR3 reads CASSKGLAGAGEQFF. The CDR3 nucleotides are TGTGCCAGCAGCAAAGGACTAGCGGGGGCGGGTGAGCAGTTCTTC.

The V call is TRBV5-4, the J call TRBJ2-6, with 7 nucleotides matching TRBD2. The CDR3 is 15 residues long. V lost 5 bases, J lost 4 bases, and 6 bases stayed unmatched. Germline V gene data show CDR1 as SGHNT and CDR2 as YYREEE (reference sequence). In nucleotides, the CDR3 is TGTGCCAGCAGTCGGGGGGACGGCGGGGCCAACGTCCTGACTTTC. It yields the protein CASSRGDGGANVLTF.

V is TRBV2 and J is TRBJ2-1; 10 nucleotides match TRBD1. The CDR3 runs 15 residues. CDR1 and CDR2 from the germline V gene are SNHLY and FYNNEI. V gave up 2 bases and J gave up 6 bases; unmatched junction bases: 4. CDR3 in amino acids: CASSESRTGGNEQFF. CDR3 coding DNA: TGTGCCAGCAGTGAATCGAGGACAGGGGGCAATGAGCAGTTCTTC.

The chain has TRBV5-6 and TRBJ1-1; unclear D gene. CDR1 is SGHDT and CDR2 is YYEEEE in the germline V gene. CDR3 length equals 14 residues. Trimming stripped 4 bases from V and 8 bases from J, with 18 bases between. The CDR3 sequence is CASSPGAGILEAFF. CDR3 sequence (DNA): TGTGCCAGCAGCCCCGGTGCAGGTATATTGGAAGCTTTCTTT. Using reference TRBV5-6 and TRBJ1-1 for the parts outside the CDR3, the full variable domain is DAGVTQSPTHLIKTRGQQVTLRCSPKSGHDTVSWYQQALGQGPQFIFQYYEEEERQRGNFPDRFSGHQFPNYSSELNVNALLLGDSALYLCASSPGAGILEAFFGQGTRLTVV.

The rearrangement links TRBV20-1 to TRBJ1-2, with TRBD1 as a possible D gene (5 bases). V lost 4 bases, J lost 8 bases, and 11 bases lay in between. Germline CDR1 DFQATT, CDR2 SNEGSKA (reference sequence). The CDR3 is 11 residues long. CDR3 coding DNA: TGCAGTGCTACGGGGGTTGCCGGCTACACCTTC. Its translation: CSATGVAGYTF.

The chain combines TRBV2 with TRBJ2-7, with 7 bases identical to TRBD1. The germline V gene has CDR1 SNHLY and CDR2 FYNNEI. This CDR3 is 15 amino acids long. V was clipped by 2 bases and J by 2 bases; unmatched bases: 6. For the CDR3, the DNA is TGTGCCAGCAGTGAACCCCACAGGGGTCCCTACGAGCAGTACTTC. This encodes CASSEPHRGPYEQYF.

The chain employs TRBV11-2 and TRBJ2-5; 11 nucleotides line up with TRBD2. CDR1 and CDR2 from the germline V gene are SGHAT and FQNNGV. V lost 5 bases and J lost 5; bases outside the gene matches: 4. CDR3 length: 14 residues. The CDR3 DNA sequence: TGTGCCAGCAGCCGGAGGACTAGCGGGGAGACCCAGTACTTC. Translated: CASSRRTSGETQYF.

This chain connects TRBV2 to TRBJ1-5; 9 nucleotides match TRBD1. The CDR3 loop spans 16 amino acids. J gave up 6 bases and V 6 bases, and 12 bases lay outside the gene matches. Germline V gives CDR1 SNHLY, CDR2 FYNNEI. The CDR3 region has the DNA TGTGCCAGCAGGTTACAGGGGGCATCTTCCAGTCAGCCCCAGCATTTT. It codes for CASRLQGASSSQPQHF.

The V call is TRBV11-2, the J call TRBJ1-1; D is uncertain. The length of the CDR3 is 13 residues. Trimming removed 3 bases at V and 2 bases at J, with 7 bases between. Looked up from germline, CDR1 is SGHAT and CDR2 is FQNNGV. The CDR3 is CASSFVTNTEAFF. DNA for the CDR3: TGTGCCAGCAGCTTTGTTACAAACACTGAAGCTTTCTTT.

This chain links TRBV24-1 with TRBJ1-2; D not resolved. The germline CDR1 and CDR2 sequences are KGHDR and SFDVKD. This CDR3 has 14 residues. Deletions cut 1 base from V and 6 bases from J, with 11 bases between. CDR3 sequence: CATSDFRQYHGYTF. The CDR3, as DNA: TGTGCCACCAGTGATTTCAGGCAGTATCATGGCTACACCTTC.

V gene TRBV14 combines with J gene TRBJ2-7; 7 bases map to TRBD1. The CDR3 length is 15 residues. V trimming: 0 bases; J trimming: 8 bases; junction bases outside the gene matches: 10. Germline assignment: CDR1 SGHDN and CDR2 FVKESK. The CDR3 loop is CASSQEGTVLRQQYF. CDR3 coding DNA: TGTGCCAGCAGCCAAGAGGGGACAGTCTTACGCCAGCAGTACTTC.

The chain uses TRBV6-5 and TRBJ1-4; TRBD1 matches at 11 bases. Germline CDR1 and CDR2: MNHEY and SVGAGI. J was trimmed by 13 bases and V by 5 bases; bases with no gene match: 9. This CDR3 is 14 amino acids long. The CDR3 sequence is CASSTRTGGGVLFF. The CDR3 coding sequence is TGTGCCAGCAGTACTCGGACAGGGGGCGGTGTACTGTTTTTT.

The V gene is TRBV6-5, the J gene TRBJ1-5, with TRBD1 identical over 8 bases. This CDR3 has 14 residues. The germline gives CDR1 MNHEY, CDR2 SVGAGI. V trimming: 0 bases; J trimming: 9 bases; junction bases outside the gene matches: 4. The CDR3 bases are TGTGCCAGCAGTTACTCGACAGGGGTCGGGCCCCAGCATTTT. It codes for CASSYSTGVGPQHF.

The rearrangement joins TRBV3-1 (or the pseudogene TRBV3-2) to TRBJ2-2, with 9 bases that match TRBD2. Germline V gene lookup returns CDR1 LGHDT and CDR2 YNNKEL (reference sequence). The V gene end was trimmed by 0 bases and the J gene end by 3 bases; junction bases not matched to a gene: 5. The CDR3 length is 17 residues. CDR3 nucleotides: TGTGCCAGCAGCCAAGAAGGCGGGGGGGCCTACACCGGGGAGCTGTTTTTT. This encodes CASSQEGGGAYTGELFF.

This rearrangement joins TRBV30 to TRBJ2-3, with 10 nucleotides matching TRBD2. CDR1 GTSNPN and CDR2 SVGIG come from the germline V gene (reference sequence). There are 13 residues in the CDR3. Losses at the gene ends were 4 bases for V and 5 bases for J; bases not matched to a gene: 3. As DNA, the CDR3 is TGTGCCTGGACTAGCGGGGGAGGAGATACGCAGTATTTT. It translates to CAWTSGGGDTQYF.

DNA of the CDR3: TGCGCCAGCAGCTTGGGGCTGACAGGGACGCCAACTAATGAAAAACTGTTTTTT. Translated, it gives CASSLGLTGTPTNEKLFF. The V call is TRBV5-1, the J call TRBJ1-4; 7 bases are a match to TRBD1. The CDR3 covers 18 residues. The V segment lost 0 bases and the J segment 0 bases; nucleotides outside the gene matches: 8. Germline V gives CDR1 SGHRS, CDR2 YFSETQ.

V is TRBV6-6 and J is TRBJ2-7; TRBD1 agrees at 7 bases. CDR1 is MNHNY and CDR2 is SVGAGI in the germline V gene (reference sequence). With 4 bases clipped from V and 2 bases from J, the junction kept 8 bases outside the gene matches. The CDR3 length is 15 residues. As DNA, the CDR3 is TGTGCCAGCAGTTTTGACAGGGCGGGCACCTACGAGCAGTACTTC. Translated: CASSFDRAGTYEQYF.

CDR3 amino acids: CASSIGGGGDGYTF. The CDR3 DNA reads TGTGCCAGTAGTATCGGCGGCGGGGGGGATGGCTACACCTTC. V usage is TRBV19 and J usage is TRBJ1-2, with D possibly matching TRBD1 (5 bases). In germline, CDR1 is LNHDA, CDR2 SQIVND (reference sequence). The CDR3 contains 14 residues. V was pared by 3 bases and J by 6 bases, with 14 bases between.

The V and J genes are TRBV19 and TRBJ1-6, with TRBD1 identical over 8 bases. The CDR3 is made up of 14 amino acids. J lost 8 bases, V lost 5 bases, and 5 bases had no gene match. From germline, CDR1 is LNHDA and CDR2 SQIVND (reference sequence). As DNA, the CDR3 is TGTGCCAGTAGTGACAGGGGAGGGCATTCACCCCTCCACTTT. The encoded protein is CASSDRGGHSPLHF. Drawing the rest from reference TRBV19 and TRBJ1-6, the complete variable domain is DGGITQSPKYLFRKEGQNVTLSCEQNLNHDAMYWYRQDPGQGLRLIYYSQIVNDFQKGDIAEGYSVSREKKESFPLTVTSAQKNPTAFYLCASSDRGGHSPLHFGNGTRLTVT.

The V call is TRBV5-8, the J call TRBJ1-4; D remains ambiguous. In germline, CDR1 is SGHTS, CDR2 YDEGEE. V lost 4 bases and J 10 bases, leaving 20 bases between the germline ends. CDR3 length equals 15 residues. The CDR3 coding sequence is TGTGCCAGCAGCAGCGGGAGTCGAAGTAACGGAAAACTGTTTTTT. Translating it yields CASSSGSRSNGKLFF.

The chain uses TRBV5-1 and TRBJ1-2; D remains ambiguous. V was cut by 0 bases and J by 5 bases, with 8 bases left in between. From germline, CDR1 is SGHRS and CDR2 YFSETQ. The CDR3 consists of 13 residues. In DNA, the CDR3 is TGCGCCAGCAGCTTGGGACACATGTATGGCTACACCTTC. Amino acid sequence: CASSLGHMYGYTF.

Worth noting for this clone: Compared with germline, one end of the junction differs, possibly owing to a read error. The chain employs TRBV6-2 or TRBV6-3 and TRBJ1-3, with D maybe TRBD1 (6 bases). CDR1 MNHEY and CDR2 SVGEGT come from the germline V gene. The CDR3 is 12 residues long. The CDR3 DNA reads TGTGCCAGCGGCCGAGCGTGGGGACACCCTTCTTTT. The encoded protein is CASGRAWGHPSF.

The chain uses TRBV12-3 or TRBV12-4 and TRBJ2-5, with D possibly TRBD1 on 6 matching bases. Trimming removed 5 bases at V and 1 base at J, with 8 bases between. The length of the CDR3 is 13 residues. The DNA for the CDR3 is TGTGCCAGCAGTCTGGACAGCCAAGAGACCCAGTACTTC. Translated: CASSLDSQETQYF.

This chain links TRBV9 with TRBJ2-7; 10 bases are a match to TRBD1. Trimming removed 4 bases from V and 7 bases from J; junction bases left unmatched: 14. Germline CDR1 reads SGDLS; CDR2 reads YYNGEE. The CDR3 consists of 16 residues. The CDR3 DNA reads as TGTGCCAGCAGCATACCTTCCGGGACAGGGGACAAGGAGCAGTACTTC. Translated: CASSIPSGTGDKEQYF.

The rearrangement uses TRBV5-1 and TRBJ1-2; D possibly corresponds to TRBD1 (6 bases). Trimming pared 5 bases from V and 3 bases from J, leaving 8 bases between. This CDR3 comprises 12 residues. In germline, CDR1 is SGHRS, CDR2 YFSETQ. The CDR3 region has the DNA TGCGCCAGCAGGCCAGGGGACTATGGCTACACCTTC. Translation gives CASRPGDYGYTF.